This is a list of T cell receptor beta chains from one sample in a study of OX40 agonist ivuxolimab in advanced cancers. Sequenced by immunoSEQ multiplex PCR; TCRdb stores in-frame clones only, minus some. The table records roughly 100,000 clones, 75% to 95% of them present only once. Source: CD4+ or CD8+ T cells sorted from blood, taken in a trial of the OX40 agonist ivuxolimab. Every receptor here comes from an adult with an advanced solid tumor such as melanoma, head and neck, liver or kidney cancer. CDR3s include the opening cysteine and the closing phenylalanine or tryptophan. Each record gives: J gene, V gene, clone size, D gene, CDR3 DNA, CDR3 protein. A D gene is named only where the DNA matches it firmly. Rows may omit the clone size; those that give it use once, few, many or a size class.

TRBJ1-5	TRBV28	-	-	TGTGCCAGCAGTTCCCCCCAGGGGCGCGTGCCCCAGCATTTT	CASSSPQGRVPQHF
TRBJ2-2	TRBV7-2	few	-	TGTGCCAGCAGCTTATGGAGGATTCAGAACACCGGGGAGCTGTTTTTT	CASSLWRIQNTGELFF
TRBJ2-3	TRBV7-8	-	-	TGTGCCGTTTTAGGGGGGGGTACGCAGTATTTT	CAVLGGGTQYF
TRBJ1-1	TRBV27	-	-	TGTGCCAGCAGTTTAGGCCCTACAGGCGTGAGGGGTACCGCTTTCTTT	CASSLGPTGVRGTAFF
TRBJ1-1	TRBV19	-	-	TGTGCCAGTAATGATCCAGTTATCATGAACACTGAAGCTTTCTTT	CASNDPVIMNTEAFF
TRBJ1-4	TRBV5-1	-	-	TGCGCCAGCAGCTTACGAGGGACCGGGGGTGAAAAACTGTTTTTT	CASSLRGTGGEKLFF
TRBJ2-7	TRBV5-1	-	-	TGCGCCAGCAGCCTGCCTTCCTACGAGCAGTACTTC	CASSLPSYEQYF
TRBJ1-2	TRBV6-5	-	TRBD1	TGTGCCAGCAGTCCATTGATCGAGGGGGCGCGGGGCTACACCTTC	CASSPLIEGARGYTF
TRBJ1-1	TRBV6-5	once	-	TGTGCCAGCAGTCGCGTGAAGGTTTTAGGCACTGAAGCTTTCTTT	CASSRVKVLGTEAFF
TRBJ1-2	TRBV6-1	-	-	TGTGCCAGCAGTGAAGCAGGGGGGGTCGGGACTAGGTATGGCTACACCTTC	CASSEAGGVGTRYGYTF
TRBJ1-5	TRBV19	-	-	TGTGCCAGTGGGGACCAGGGTGGTCAGCCCCAGCATTTT	CASGDQGGQPQHF